These 8 T cell receptor beta chains were all obtained from the same sample, sequenced in a study of beta chain features in type 1 diabetes. Expressed TCRB transcripts were sequenced because the isolated RNA had all been reverse transcribed beforehand. Using immunoSEQ multiplex PCR, the repertoire was profiled, and TCRdb retains in-frame clones only, with some absent. This table holds around 400,000 clones, about 14% found once. The sample was naive CD4+ T cells from blood. These receptors all stem from a woman under 30 in good health.

This clone was observed a handful of times. J is TRBJ1-5 and V is TRBV28, with 9 bases identical to TRBD1. There are 15 residues in the CDR3. The germline V gene has CDR1 MDHEN and CDR2 SYDVKM. Trimming removed 6 bases from V and 4 bases from J; junction bases left unmatched: 7. The CDR3 spells CASRPGQGGNQPQHF. CDR3 DNA sequence: TGTGCCAGCAGGCCGGGACAGGGAGGGAATCAGCCCCAGCATTTT.

This clone was observed a handful of times. The chain is built from TRBV21-1 and TRBJ1-2; the table's D call TRBD1 went unverified against the DNA. TRBV21-1 is designated a pseudogene. The CDR3 runs to 16 residues. For the CDR3, the DNA is TGTGCCAGCAGCAAGAAACAGGCTCCTCTAAACTATGGCTACACCTTC. This translates into CASSKKQAPLNYGYTF.

The rearrangement joins TRBV18 to TRBJ2-3; 8 positions match TRBD1. The germline V gene has CDR1 KGHSH and CDR2 LQKENI. There are 15 residues in the CDR3. The V and J ends lost 0 bases and 4 bases, in that order; junction bases with no gene match: 3. The chain's CDR3 is CASSPPMDRADTQYF. CDR3 nucleotides: TGTGCCAGCTCACCACCGATGGACAGGGCAGATACGCAGTATTTT.

The V and J genes are TRBV7-9 and TRBJ1-5; maybe TRBD1 (6 bases). In germline, CDR1 is SEHNR, CDR2 FQNEAQ (reference sequence). CDR3 length equals 15 residues. V was clipped by 4 bases and J by 1 base, with 11 bases between them. CDR3 nucleotide sequence: TGTGCCAGCAGCTCCGGGACATTAAGCAATCAGCCCCAGCATTTT. Encoded protein: CASSSGTLSNQPQHF.

This chain uses TRBV4-3 with TRBJ2-2; 7 nucleotides align to TRBD1. V lost 3 bases to trimming and J lost 6 bases; unmatched junction nucleotides: 10. The CDR3 has 16 amino acids. Germline-derived CDR1 and CDR2 are LGHNA and YSLEER. The CDR3 DNA reads TGCGCCAGCAGCCAGAACTACAGGGGACGTCCCGGGGAGCTGTTTTTT. This codes for CASSQNYRGRPGELFF.

The rearrangement joins TRBV30 to TRBJ2-1, with 11 nucleotides matching TRBD1. The CDR3 loop spans 15 amino acids. V was pared by 4 bases and J by 4 bases, with 6 bases of the junction left unmatched. Per germline, CDR1 GTSNPN and CDR2 SVGIG (reference sequence). CDR3 sequence reads: CAWTKGTGGYNEQFF. In DNA, the CDR3 is TGTGCCTGGACGAAAGGGACAGGGGGTTACAATGAGCAGTTCTTC.

The chain carries TRBV18 and TRBJ2-3, with a possible D match to TRBD1 (6 bases). The CDR3 consists of 16 residues. Germline CDR1 reads KGHSH; CDR2 reads LQKENI. V lost 3 bases to trimming and J lost 3 bases, with 16 bases between them. CDR3 nucleotides: TGTGCCAGCTCACCGTTTAAGGGACAAGCTACAGATACGCAGTATTTT. As protein: CASSPFKGQATDTQYF.

This clone has just a few counts. This chain joins TRBV7-3 and TRBJ2-1; D unresolved. The CDR3 sequence is 16 residues long. Germline V gives CDR1 SGHTA, CDR2 FQGTGA. V shed 2 bases and J shed 3 bases, with 14 bases lying between them. CDR3 nucleotides: TGTGCCAGCAGCTTAGGGCAAACCTTAAACTACAATGAGCAGTTCTTC. Its translation is CASSLGQTLNYNEQFF.